Given below is one T cell receptor beta chain in context. This sample stems from a study of blood T cell repertoires in COVID-19. Sequencing used immunoSEQ multiplex PCR; TCRdb keeps in-frame clones, though not all of them. Of under 200,000 clones listed, around four fifths are singletons. The sequencing input was peripheral blood. The receptor comes from a woman over 75 with active or convalescent COVID-19.

CDR3 residues: CASSSINSNQPQHF. The CDR3 DNA follows: TGTGCCAGCAGCTCTATTAATAGCAATCAGCCCCAGCATTTT. J is TRBJ1-5 and V is TRBV11-2; D gene unclear. V was clipped by 4 bases and J by 0 bases, with 7 bases between them. Germline V lookup: CDR1 SGHAT, CDR2 FQNNGV. The CDR3 covers 14 residues.